The 27 T cell receptor beta chains reported below all come from one sample, sequenced in a study of tumor-infiltrating lymphocytes in primary liver carcinoma. Unsorted whole blood supplied the blood RNA, and germline DNA was isolated too. TCR beta cDNA was made from 500 ng total RNA with a constant-region primer. The TCR beta library was amplified through three nested multiplex PCR rounds in a modified ARM-PCR procedure. The first two PCR rounds, roughly 11 cycles each, used TRBV1-TRBV30 forward primers and a C-beta reverse primer. TCRdb re-derived calls from the multiplex PCR reads in MiXCR, one entry per CDR3 protein. The sample holds around 170,000 distinct CDR3 sequences, 60% seen once. The sample taken for sequencing was peripheral blood. The receptor source for this set is a man aged 35 to 55 with primary liver carcinoma and hepatitis B virus infection.

Concerning this clonotype: A much larger clone lies one base from this, so it may be a read error. The J gene is TRBJ2-7, the V gene TRBV11-2, with D maybe TRBD2 (6 bases). Germline V gene sequence: CDR1 SGHAT, CDR2 FQNNGV. CDR3 size: 14 residues. V lost 5 bases and J lost 9, with 20 bases in between. CDR3 nucleotide sequence: TGTGCCAGCAGCCCCCCAGGAGGGATCGGCGTGCAGTACTTC. It codes for CASSPPGGIGVQYF.

The V gene is TRBV12-3 or TRBV12-4, the J gene TRBJ2-7; D is uncertain. This CDR3 region has 15 residues. V dropped 8 bases and J dropped 1 base, with 18 bases sitting between them. CDR3 nucleotides: TGTGCCAGCGGTGCTCGCGGAGTGGAGTCCTACGAGCAGTACTTC. Protein sequence: CASGARGVESYEQYF.

In regard to this clonotype: Just one base apart from a much larger clone, this may be a read error. This rearrangement joins TRBV11-2 to TRBJ1-1; D call uncertain. Looked up from germline, CDR1 is SGHAT and CDR2 is FQNNGV. V lost 4 bases and J 5 bases, leaving 8 bases between the germline ends. This CDR3 has 12 amino acids. CDR3 sequence: CASSSVDTEAFF. The CDR3 nucleotides read TGTGCCAGCAGCTCGGTGGATACTGAAGCTTTCTTT.

This rearrangement joins TRBV5-1 to TRBJ2-1; D could derive from TRBD1 or TRBD2 (5 bases each). Deletions cut 4 bases from V and 8 bases from J, with 19 bases between. Germline-derived CDR1 and CDR2 are SGHRS and YFSETQ. This CDR3 spans 15 amino acids. The CDR3: CASSPGTLSWDEQFF. CDR3 coding DNA: TGCGCCAGCAGCCCGGGGACGCTGTCTTGGGATGAGCAGTTCTTC. Supplemented by reference TRBV5-1 and TRBJ2-1, the full variable domain reads KAGVTQTPRYLIKTRGQQVTLSCSPISGHRSVSWYQQTPGQGLQFLFEYFSETQRNKGNFPGRFSGRQFSNSRSEMNVSTLELGDSALYLCASSPGTLSWDEQFFGPGTRLTVL.

This clonotype was detected only a few times. The V call is TRBV29-1, the J call TRBJ2-3; D may be TRBD2 (6 bases). Germline lookup yields CDR1 SQVTM and CDR2 ANQGSEA. This CDR3 comprises 12 residues. The V end was cut by 4 bases, the J end by 10 bases, with 15 bases between. The CDR3 loop reads CSVVSGWGAQYF. The CDR3 nucleotides are TGCAGCGTTGTATCAGGGTGGGGGGCGCAGTATTTT.

Remarks on this clonotype: A much larger clone differs by one base, so this may be a read error. V usage is TRBV29-1 and J usage is TRBJ2-1; D is perhaps TRBD1 (6 bases). Germline assignment: CDR1 SQVTM and CDR2 ANQGSEA. CDR3 length: 11 residues. Here the CDR3 DNA reads TGCAGCGTTGAAAGGGGGAATGAGCAGTCCTTC. Protein: CSVERGNEQSF.

This chain links TRBV5-5 with TRBJ2-7, with unresolved D. This CDR3 contains 15 residues. Germline V CDR1 and CDR2: SGHKS, YYEKEE (reference sequence). Deletions cut 1 base from V and 7 bases from J, with 18 bases between. CDR3 sequence: CASSLSRQFGEEQYF. CDR3 in DNA: TGTGCCAGCAGCTTGTCTCGGCAGTTTGGAGAAGAGCAGTACTTC.

This clonotype was seen a few times. The chain uses TRBV6-1 and TRBJ2-7; unclear D gene. The CDR3 runs 12 residues. Germline V gene data show CDR1 as MNHNS and CDR2 as SASEGT. The V and J ends lost 7 bases and 5 bases respectively, with 12 bases between them. CDR3 in amino acids: CASKKSYDEQYF. CDR3 nucleotide sequence: TGTGCCAGCAAGAAGAGTTACGACGAGCAGTACTTC.

The rearrangement links TRBV4-1 to TRBJ1-5; D is unresolved. Germline V gene data show CDR1 as MGHRA and CDR2 as YSYEKL. The ends were cut back, 5 bases at V and 4 bases at J, with 12 bases in the middle. The CDR3 runs 14 residues. This chain's CDR3 is CASSTNSDNQPQHF. The CDR3 bases are TGCGCCAGCAGCACCAACTCGGATAATCAGCCCCAGCATTTT.

As regards this clonotype: A read error is possible here, since a much larger clone lies one base away. The CDR3 protein is CPSSFVGGNTEAFF. The CDR3 bases are TGTCCCAGCAGCTTCGTCGGGGGGAACACTGAAGCTTTCTTT. The chain couples TRBV11-2 to TRBJ1-1, with D perhaps TRBD1 (5 bases). The CDR3 is 14 amino acids. Germline V gene lookup returns CDR1 SGHAT and CDR2 FQNNGV. The complete variable domain, with remaining parts taken from reference TRBV11-2 and TRBJ1-1, reads EAGVAQSPRYKIIEKRQSVAFWCNPISGHATLYWYQQILGQGPKLLIQFQNNGVVDDSQLPKDRFSAERLKGVDSTLKIQPAKLEDSAVYLCPSSFVGGNTEAFFGQGTRLTVV.

On this clonotype: The germline gene is not matched at one end of the junction; a read error may be the cause. The chain links TRBV11-3 to TRBJ2-1, with D perhaps TRBD1 or TRBD2 (6 bases each). The CDR3 runs 15 residues. The germline V gene encodes CDR1 SGHNT and CDR2 YENEEA. The CDR3 here is CASSLVRGAVDEQFF. In DNA, the CDR3 is TGCGCCAGCAGCTTAGTTAGGGGGGCGGTGGATGAGCAGTTCTTC. Combining the CDR3 with reference TRBV11-3 and TRBJ2-1 gives the whole variable domain EAGVVQSPRYKIIEKKQPVAFWCNPISGHNTLYWYLQNLGQGPELLIRYENEEAVDDSQLPKDRFSAERLKGVDSTLKIQPAELGDSAVYLCASSLVRGAVDEQFFGPGTRLTVL.

This clonotype occurred many times. V usage is TRBV11-3 and J usage is TRBJ1-1, with D unclear. The CDR3 contains 13 residues. Trimming left V 2 bases short and J 1 base short, with 5 bases between. From germline, CDR1 is SGHNT and CDR2 YENEEA. CDR3 DNA: TGTGCCAGCAGCTTATGGAGGAACACTGAAGCTTTCTTT. Translating gives CASSLWRNTEAFF.

The rearrangement links TRBV19 to TRBJ2-1; 11 bases agree with TRBD1. This CDR3 is built from 15 residues. The J segment lost 6 bases and the V segment lost 5 bases, leaving 6 bases of the junction unmatched. Looked up from germline, CDR1 is LNHDA and CDR2 is SQIVND (reference sequence). CDR3 sequence (DNA): TGTGCCAGTAGTCCGCGGGACAGGGGGGGCAATGAGCAGTTCTTC. This translates into CASSPRDRGGNEQFF.

In this sample, this clonotype turned up a few times. This rearrangement joins TRBV6-5 to TRBJ1-1; D call uncertain. Germline values: CDR1 MNHEY, CDR2 SVGAGI. The V end lost 2 bases, the J end lost 2 bases, and 9 bases lay between the germline ends. The CDR3 has 14 amino acids. CDR3 in amino acids: CASSYGRANTEAFF. DNA for the CDR3: TGTGCCAGCAGTTACGGAAGGGCTAACACTGAAGCTTTCTTT.

J is TRBJ2-2 and V is TRBV5-1; the D gene is possibly TRBD2 (6 bases). This CDR3 contains 15 residues. V lost 3 bases and J lost 4, with 13 bases in between. CDR1 is SGHRS, CDR2 YFSETQ, per germline. For the CDR3, the DNA is TGCGCCAGCAGCTCGGGTCCGGGGGTCACCGGGGAGCTGTTTTTT. Translation gives CASSSGPGVTGELFF.

The CDR3 spells CASSPLIGGFETQYF. DNA for the CDR3: TGTGCCAGCAGTCCTCTGATAGGGGGCTTCGAGACCCAGTACTTC. The chain is built from TRBV28 and TRBJ2-5; TRBD1 aligns across 7 bases. Looked up from germline, CDR1 is MDHEN and CDR2 is SYDVKM. V trimming: 5 bases; J trimming: 5 bases; junction bases outside the gene matches: 11. CDR3 length equals 15 residues.

V usage is TRBV5-1 and J usage is TRBJ1-2; D uncertain. V gave up 2 bases and J gave up 6 bases, with 14 bases separating them. The germline V gene has CDR1 SGHRS and CDR2 YFSETQ. This CDR3 comprises 14 residues. CDR3 DNA sequence: TGCGCCAGCAGCTTAGTTAACGGACTTGATGGCTACACCTTC. Its protein is CASSLVNGLDGYTF.

This clonotype was counted only a few times. The chain combines TRBV29-1 with TRBJ1-1; D gene ambiguous. V lost 3 bases, J lost 1 base, and 6 bases lay in between. The CDR3 length is 12 residues. Germline V gene data show CDR1 as SQVTM and CDR2 as ANQGSEA. DNA of the CDR3: TGCAGCGTTGAGGCAGGGAACACTGAAGCTTTCTTT. It yields the protein CSVEAGNTEAFF.

The CDR3 region is CASSLVSGIPTEQYF. The DNA for the CDR3 is TGTGCCAGCAGCTTAGTTTCCGGGATCCCTACCGAGCAGTACTTC. V is TRBV7-9 and J is TRBJ2-7, with D possibly being TRBD2 (5 bases). Trimming took 1 base from V and 6 from J, leaving 16 bases between them. This CDR3 region has 15 residues. The V gene's germline CDR1 is SEHNR and CDR2 FQNEAQ (reference sequence).

The chain couples TRBV6-6 to TRBJ1-5; 10 bases agree with TRBD1. This CDR3 contains 20 residues. CDR1 and CDR2 (germline): MNHNY, SVGAGI (reference sequence). V shed 5 bases, J shed 7 bases, and the junction held 23 bases outside the gene matches. The CDR3 DNA reads TGTGCCAGCAGTAGCATTTCCGGGACAGGGGTCCTGATAGATTACCAGCCCCAGCATTTT. Protein product: CASSSISGTGVLIDYQPQHF.

There are many counts of this clonotype. V is TRBV29-1 and J is TRBJ2-7, with no clear D. The V gene's germline CDR1 is SQVTM and CDR2 ANQGSEA. V dropped 4 bases and J dropped 7 bases, with 11 bases sitting between them. The length of the CDR3 is 11 residues. The CDR3 DNA sequence: TGCAGCGTTGTAGACCGCCTGGAGCAGTACTTC. This encodes CSVVDRLEQYF.

Note on this clonotype: A junction end diverges from the germline sequence, so it may reflect a read error. The chain links TRBV6-2 or TRBV6-3 to TRBJ2-7; D is unclear. CDR1 is MNHEY, CDR2 SVGEGT, per germline. The CDR3 covers 11 residues. CDR3 residues: CASTYSYEQYF. The CDR3 region has the DNA TGTGCCAGCACTTACTCATACGAGCAGTACTTC.

The chain couples TRBV11-2 to TRBJ2-7, with D uncertain. V lost 1 base to trimming and J lost 2 bases, with 6 bases between them. This CDR3 is built from 13 residues. CDR1 is SGHAT, CDR2 FQNNGV, per germline. Here the CDR3 reads CASSLGTTYEQYF. The CDR3 nucleotides are TGTGCCAGCAGCTTAGGAACTACCTACGAGCAGTACTTC.

About this clonotype: The missing conserved phenylalanine or tryptophan at the end of this CDR3 makes a read error likely. V is TRBV11-2 and J is TRBJ2-7; 8 bases map to TRBD1. The germline CDR1 and CDR2 sequences are SGHAT and FQNNGV. The CDR3 consists of 15 residues. For the CDR3, the DNA is TGTGCCAACAGCTTCGAGGACAGGGTTGAGTTCGAGCAGTACCTC. Protein product: CANSFEDRVEFEQYL.

Only a few counts were recorded for this clonotype. The V and J genes are TRBV5-4 and TRBJ1-1; 9 nucleotides align to TRBD1. V was pared by 2 bases and J by 0 bases, with 5 bases of the junction left unmatched. Germline values: CDR1 SGHNT, CDR2 YYREEE (reference sequence). The CDR3 sequence is 16 residues long. As DNA, the CDR3 is TGTGCCAGCAGCTTAGGCGGACAGGGGCTGAACACTGAAGCTTTCTTT. Translated: CASSLGGQGLNTEAFF.

A note on this clonotype: No conserved phenylalanine or tryptophan ends this CDR3, so it is likely a read error. The chain uses TRBV4-1 and TRBJ2-7, with D perhaps given as TRBD1 or TRBD2 (5 bases each). In germline, CDR1 is MGHRA, CDR2 YSYEKL. Trimming took off 0 bases at V and 2 bases at J, with 11 bases between the two ends. The CDR3 consists of 15 residues. CDR3 loop: CASSQEGTAAYEQYY. CDR3 coding DNA: TGCGCCAGCAGCCAAGAAGGGACCGCAGCCTACGAGCAGTACTAC.

This clonotype was seen more than once but under ten times. The chain joins TRBV12-3 or TRBV12-4 to TRBJ2-7, with TRBD2 matching over 9 bases. With V trimmed by 5 bases and J by 3 bases, 11 bases remained unmatched. The CDR3 sequence is 16 residues long. CDR3 amino acids: CASSPGSSGTHYEQYF. DNA for the CDR3: TGTGCCAGCAGTCCCGGTTCTAGCGGGACCCACTACGAGCAGTACTTC.